The 16 T cell receptor beta chains in this list originate from one sample, sequenced in a study of beta chain features in type 1 diabetes. Every bit of the isolated RNA underwent reverse transcription, so sequencing read expressed TCRB transcripts. Clones were read by immunoSEQ multiplex PCR, and TCRdb kept only the in-frame ones, dropping some. Here the sample spans more than 95,000 clones, 15% to 20% being singletons. The study, taken as a whole, reports: Shorter TCRB CDR3s, moderately but significantly so, were found in Type 1 diabetes patients in all four CD4+ subsets.

No cognate antigen is known for these TCRs. Sequenced: central memory CD4+ T cells from blood. These receptors were collected from a man aged 18 to 35 with type 1 diabetes.

The chain uses TRBV18 and TRBJ2-2, with D perhaps TRBD2 (5 bases). Germline lookup yields CDR1 KGHSH and CDR2 LQKENI. The length of the CDR3 is 15 residues. The ends were cut back, 4 bases at V and 0 bases at J, with 9 bases in the middle. The CDR3 DNA follows: TGTGCCAGCTCACGTACCGGGACGAACACCGGGGAGCTGTTTTTT. This translates into CASSRTGTNTGELFF.

In this sample, this clone turned up many times. V is TRBV30 and J is TRBJ1-1; TRBD1 is a possible D gene (5 bases). The germline CDR1 and CDR2 sequences are GTSNPN and SVGIG (reference sequence). The CDR3 spans 14 residues. V lost 0 bases and J 0 bases, leaving 8 bases between the germline ends. The CDR3 loop is CAWSVRGVNTEAFF. CDR3 in DNA: TGTGCCTGGAGTGTACGGGGGGTGAACACTGAAGCTTTCTTT. Filled out from reference TRBV30 and TRBJ1-1, the complete variable domain reads SQTIHQWPATLVQPVGSPLSLECTVEGTSNPNLYWYRQAAGRGLQLLFYSVGIGQISSEVPQNLSASRPQDRQFILSSKKLLLSDSGFYLCAWSVRGVNTEAFFGQGTRLTVV.

The chain recombines TRBV2 with TRBJ2-2, with D possibly matching TRBD1 (6 bases). The CDR3 has 14 residues. Deletions cut 6 bases from V and 6 bases from J, with 14 bases between. Germline CDR1 reads SNHLY; CDR2 reads FYNNEI. CDR3 sequence (DNA): TGTGCCAGCAGGGTTGTACAGGGCTCCGGGGAGCTGTTTTTT. Its translation: CASRVVQGSGELFF.

V gene TRBV19 combines with J gene TRBJ1-2; D not certain. Germline CDR1 and CDR2: LNHDA and SQIVND (reference sequence). V shed 5 bases and J shed 3 bases, with 7 bases lying between them. The CDR3 length is 12 residues. The CDR3 loop is CASSPEDYGYTF. As DNA, the CDR3 is TGTGCCAGTAGTCCAGAAGACTATGGCTACACCTTC.

The chain recombines TRBV9 with TRBJ2-5; 7 bases map to TRBD2. The CDR3 contains 14 residues. Unmatched junction bases numbered 2, after V lost 0 bases and J lost 3 bases. Germline-derived CDR1 and CDR2 are SGDLS and YYNGEE. The CDR3 sequence is CASSVGGGKETQYF. CDR3 DNA: TGTGCCAGCAGCGTAGGCGGGGGTAAAGAGACCCAGTACTTC.

The rearrangement joins TRBV13 to TRBJ2-7; D is undetermined. Germline V CDR1 and CDR2: PRHDT, FYEKMQ (reference sequence). The V end was cut by 0 bases, the J end by 2 bases, with 14 bases between. The CDR3 is made up of 16 amino acids. The CDR3 spells CASSLGPKRPTYEQYF. DNA for the CDR3: TGTGCCAGCAGCTTAGGGCCAAAGCGCCCCACCTACGAGCAGTACTTC.

The CDR3 loop reads CASSLVSHGPYEQYF. The CDR3 nucleotides read TGCGCCAGCAGCTTGGTTTCCCACGGGCCCTACGAGCAGTACTTC. This chain joins TRBV5-1 and TRBJ2-7; D gene unclear. Trimming pared 0 bases from V and 2 bases from J, leaving 12 bases between. Germline CDR1 reads SGHRS; CDR2 reads YFSETQ. This CDR3 contains 15 residues.

This clone was seen only a few times. This chain uses TRBV5-1 with TRBJ1-4, with 8 bases that match TRBD1. This CDR3 has 15 residues. V gave up 4 bases and J gave up 5 bases; unmatched junction bases: 7. The germline CDR1 and CDR2 sequences are SGHRS and YFSETQ. The CDR3 loop is CASSPNRGENEKLFF. In DNA, the CDR3 is TGCGCCAGCAGCCCGAACAGGGGGGAGAATGAAAAACTGTTTTTT.

A few counts support this clone. The chain has TRBV7-2 and TRBJ2-1; D is ambiguous. The V gene's germline CDR1 is SGHTA and CDR2 FQGNSA. CDR3 length equals 12 residues. Trimming removed 5 bases from V and 15 bases from J, with 17 bases in between. CDR3 DNA sequence: TGTGCCAGCAGCCCCGAGCGTTTCTCGAGGTTCTTC. This codes for CASSPERFSRFF.

The chain uses TRBV10-2 and TRBJ2-2; no clear D gene. Germline V lookup: CDR1 WSHSY, CDR2 SAAADI. Between the trimmed V and J ends, which lost 6 bases and 6 bases, there was a span of 11 bases. The CDR3 loop spans 13 amino acids. The CDR3: CASRGTTAGELFF. In nucleotides, the CDR3 is TGCGCCAGCAGGGGAACCACAGCCGGGGAGCTGTTTTTT.

This clone was seen only a few times. This sequence joins TRBV7-2 and TRBJ2-7; TRBD2 might be the D (5 bases). Germline V lookup: CDR1 SGHTA, CDR2 FQGNSA. This CDR3 comprises 14 residues. Deletions cut 4 bases from V and 3 bases from J, with 13 bases between. This CDR3 reads CASSSRARVYEQYF. The CDR3 coding sequence is TGTGCCAGCAGCTCCCGTGCGAGGGTCTACGAGCAGTACTTC. Combining the CDR3 with reference TRBV7-2 and TRBJ2-7 gives the whole variable domain GAGVSQSPSNKVTEKGKDVELRCDPISGHTALYWYRQSLGQGLEFLIYFQGNSAPDKSGLPSDRFSAERTGGSVSTLTIQRTQQEDSAVYLCASSSRARVYEQYFGPGTRLTVT.

This chain links TRBV7-9 with TRBJ2-7; TRBD1 might be the D (6 bases). The germline gives CDR1 SEHNR, CDR2 FQNEAQ (reference sequence). This CDR3 comprises 15 residues. V shed 5 bases and J shed 4 bases, with 18 bases lying between them. This CDR3 is CASSPPDRYGYEQYF. CDR3 in DNA: TGTGCCAGCAGCCCGCCTGACAGGTACGGGTACGAGCAGTACTTC. Full variable domain (remainder filled in from reference TRBV7-9 and TRBJ2-7): DTGVSQNPRHKITKRGQNVTFRCDPISEHNRLYWYRQTLGQGPEFLTYFQNEAQLEKSRLLSDRFSAERPKGSFSTLEIQRTEQGDSAMYLCASSPPDRYGYEQYFGPGTRLTVT.

Only a few counts were recorded for this clone. The chain links TRBV19 to TRBJ1-6; TRBD1 is a possible D gene (6 bases). CDR3 size: 15 residues. Germline values: CDR1 LNHDA, CDR2 SQIVND (reference sequence). The V and J ends lost 6 bases and 8 bases respectively, with 17 bases between them. CDR3 amino acids: CASRSSGRGDSPLHF. The CDR3 DNA is TGTGCCAGTAGGTCCAGCGGCAGGGGTGATTCACCCCTCCACTTT.

This clone was seen only a few times. V is TRBV4-1 and J is TRBJ1-2; D might be TRBD1 (5 bases). The V end lost 0 bases, the J end lost 5 bases, and 13 bases lay between the germline ends. The CDR3 consists of 15 residues. CDR1 is MGHRA, CDR2 YSYEKL, per germline. CDR3 DNA sequence: TGCGCCAGCAGCCAAGATCTGGGGGACTTTTATGGCTACACCTTC. Its translation is CASSQDLGDFYGYTF.

This clone turned up a few times. The chain uses TRBV7-2 and TRBJ2-7, with D maybe TRBD2 (5 bases). V was clipped by 4 bases and J by 2 bases, with 21 bases between them. This CDR3 spans 17 amino acids. Germline loops: CDR1 SGHTA, CDR2 FQGNSA. The CDR3 nucleotides are TGTGCCAGCAGCTCCCCGACTACAATCCGGGGTGCCTACGAGCAGTACTTC. It yields the protein CASSSPTTIRGAYEQYF.

This clone was observed a handful of times. The chain recombines TRBV11-2 with TRBJ2-5; no clear D gene. There are 12 residues in the CDR3. Germline CDR1 reads SGHAT; CDR2 reads FQNNGV. Trimming removed 0 bases at V and 4 bases at J, with 3 bases between. The CDR3 DNA follows: TGTGCCAGCAGCTTAGATCCAGAGACCCAGTACTTC. This gives the protein CASSLDPETQYF.